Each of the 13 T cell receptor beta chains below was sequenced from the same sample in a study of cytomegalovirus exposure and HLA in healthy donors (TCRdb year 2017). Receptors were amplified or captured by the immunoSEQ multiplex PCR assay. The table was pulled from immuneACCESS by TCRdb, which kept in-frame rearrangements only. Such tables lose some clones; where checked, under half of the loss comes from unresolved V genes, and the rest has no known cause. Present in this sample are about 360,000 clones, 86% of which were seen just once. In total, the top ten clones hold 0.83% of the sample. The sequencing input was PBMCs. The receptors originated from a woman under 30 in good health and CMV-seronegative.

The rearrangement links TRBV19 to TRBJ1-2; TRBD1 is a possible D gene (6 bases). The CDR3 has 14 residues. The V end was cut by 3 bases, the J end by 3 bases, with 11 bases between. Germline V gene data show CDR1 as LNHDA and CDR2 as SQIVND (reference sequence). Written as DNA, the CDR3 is TGTGCCAGTAGTATGACAGGAATGGACTATGGCTACACCTTC. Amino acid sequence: CASSMTGMDYGYTF.

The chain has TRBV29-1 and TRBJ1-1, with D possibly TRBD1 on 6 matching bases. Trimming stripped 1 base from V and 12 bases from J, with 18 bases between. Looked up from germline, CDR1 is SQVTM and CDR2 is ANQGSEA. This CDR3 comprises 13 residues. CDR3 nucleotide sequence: TGCAGCGTTGAAGGATCGTACAGGGCGTATACTTTCTTT. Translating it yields CSVEGSYRAYTFF. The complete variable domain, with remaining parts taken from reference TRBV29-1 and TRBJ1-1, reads SAVISQKPSRDICQRGTSLTIQCQVDSQVTMMFWYRQQPGQSLTLIATANQGSEATYESGFVIDKFPISRPNLTFSTLTVSNMSPEDSSIYLCSVEGSYRAYTFFGQGTRLTVV.

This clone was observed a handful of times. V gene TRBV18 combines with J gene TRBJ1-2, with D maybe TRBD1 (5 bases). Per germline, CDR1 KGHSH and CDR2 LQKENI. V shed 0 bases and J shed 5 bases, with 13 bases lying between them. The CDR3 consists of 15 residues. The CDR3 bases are TGTGCCAGCTCACCACCAACGGGGGGTCGGTATGGCTACACCTTC. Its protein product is CASSPPTGGRYGYTF.

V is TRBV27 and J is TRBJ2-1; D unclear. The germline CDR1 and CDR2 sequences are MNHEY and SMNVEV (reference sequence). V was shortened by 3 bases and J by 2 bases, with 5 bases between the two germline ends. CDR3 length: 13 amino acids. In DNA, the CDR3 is TGTGCCAGCAGTTTGCTAGCCTACAATGAGCAGTTCTTC. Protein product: CASSLLAYNEQFF.

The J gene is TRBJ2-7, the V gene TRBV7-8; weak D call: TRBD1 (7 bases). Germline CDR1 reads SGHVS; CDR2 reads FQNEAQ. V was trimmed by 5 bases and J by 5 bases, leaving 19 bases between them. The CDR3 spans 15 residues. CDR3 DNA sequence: TGTGCCAGCAGCCCTTGGGCAGGGGGGTACCACGAGCAGTACTTC. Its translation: CASSPWAGGYHEQYF.

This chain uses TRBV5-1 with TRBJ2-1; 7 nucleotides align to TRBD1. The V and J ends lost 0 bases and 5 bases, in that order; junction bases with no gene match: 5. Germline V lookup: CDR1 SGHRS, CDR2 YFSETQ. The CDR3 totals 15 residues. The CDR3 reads CASSLVGGKNNEQFF. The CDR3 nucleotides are TGCGCCAGCAGCTTGGTAGGGGGCAAAAACAATGAGCAGTTCTTC.

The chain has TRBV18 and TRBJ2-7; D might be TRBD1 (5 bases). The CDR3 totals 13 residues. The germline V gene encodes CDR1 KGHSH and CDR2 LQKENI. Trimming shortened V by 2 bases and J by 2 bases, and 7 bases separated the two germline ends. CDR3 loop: CASSPGAAYEQYF. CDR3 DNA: TGTGCCAGCTCACCAGGGGCCGCCTACGAGCAGTACTTC.

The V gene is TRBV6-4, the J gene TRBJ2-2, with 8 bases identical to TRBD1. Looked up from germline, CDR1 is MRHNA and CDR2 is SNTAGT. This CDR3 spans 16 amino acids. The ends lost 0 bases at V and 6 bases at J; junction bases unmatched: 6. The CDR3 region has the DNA TGTGCCAGCAGTGACTCTCGGACAGGGCTGTCCGGGGAGCTGTTTTTT. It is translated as CASSDSRTGLSGELFF.

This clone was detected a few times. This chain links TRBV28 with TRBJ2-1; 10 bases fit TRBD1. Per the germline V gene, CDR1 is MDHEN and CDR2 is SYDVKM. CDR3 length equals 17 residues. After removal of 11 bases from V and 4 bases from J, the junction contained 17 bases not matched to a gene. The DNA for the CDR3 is TGTGCCGCATCCCCGACCGGACCGGGACAGGGGTACAATGAGCAGTTCTTC. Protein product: CAASPTGPGQGYNEQFF.

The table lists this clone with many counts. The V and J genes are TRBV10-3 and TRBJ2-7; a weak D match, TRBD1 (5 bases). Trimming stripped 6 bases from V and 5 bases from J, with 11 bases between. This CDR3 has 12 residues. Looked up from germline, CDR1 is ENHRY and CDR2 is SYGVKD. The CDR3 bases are TGTGCCATCAGGAAGGGGTCGGACGAGCAGTACTTC. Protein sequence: CAIRKGSDEQYF.

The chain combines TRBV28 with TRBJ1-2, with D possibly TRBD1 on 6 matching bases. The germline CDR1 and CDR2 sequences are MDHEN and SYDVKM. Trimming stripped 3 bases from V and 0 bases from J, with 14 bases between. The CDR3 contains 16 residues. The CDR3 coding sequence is TGTGCCAGCAGTTTTGGGACAATAAACACTAACTATGGCTACACCTTC. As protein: CASSFGTINTNYGYTF.

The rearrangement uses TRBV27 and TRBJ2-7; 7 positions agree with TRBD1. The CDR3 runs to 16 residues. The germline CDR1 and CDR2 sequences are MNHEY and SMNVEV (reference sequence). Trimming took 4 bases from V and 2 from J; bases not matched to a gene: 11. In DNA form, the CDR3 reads TGTGCCAGCAGTTCACCGAGGACAGGTAATACCTACGAGCAGTACTTC. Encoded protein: CASSSPRTGNTYEQYF.

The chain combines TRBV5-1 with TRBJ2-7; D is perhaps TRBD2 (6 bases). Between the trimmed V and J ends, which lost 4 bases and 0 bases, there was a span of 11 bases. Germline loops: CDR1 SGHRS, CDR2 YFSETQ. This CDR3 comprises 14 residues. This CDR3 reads CASSDPGLSYEQYF. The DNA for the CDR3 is TGCGCCAGCAGCGATCCGGGACTCTCCTACGAGCAGTACTTC. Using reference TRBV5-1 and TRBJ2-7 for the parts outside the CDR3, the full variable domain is KAGVTQTPRYLIKTRGQQVTLSCSPISGHRSVSWYQQTPGQGLQFLFEYFSETQRNKGNFPGRFSGRQFSNSRSEMNVSTLELGDSALYLCASSDPGLSYEQYFGPGTRLTVT.